Sequencing of this T cell receptor (beta chain) was carried out in a study of tumor and adjacent non-tumor tissue in lung cancer (dated by TCRdb to 2016 to 2018). In terms of the full investigation: Of the cohort, around eleven patients had adenocarcinoma, 2 had squamous cell carcinoma and 1 had small cell lung cancer. Among the approximately 15 patients, ages ranged from roughly 31 to 76 years, roughly ten were men and 5 were women, and disease was TNM stage I to III. Sequencing generated a total of around 120 million productive TCRbeta reads, averaging roughly 4.2 million reads per sample. Bulk TCRbeta repertoires were compared between lung tumor tissue and matched distant non-tumor lung tissue obtained from around 14 lung cancer patients. For each patient, one tumor sample and one normal lung sample were taken, giving around 31 paired specimens that underwent TCRbeta CDR3 sequencing. The study at large found these results: A significantly larger cumulative share of the repertoire was made up by the top 100 clones in normal lung than in tumor tissue. Because peripheral blood was not sequenced, blood TCRbeta repertoires in the lung cancer patients of the study were not examined. Only around 15 patients were included in the cohort, and the need for larger samples and more detailed clinical data was noted by the authors. TCR diversity was significantly higher in younger patients, and higher tumor TCR diversity was associated with shorter overall and disease-free survival. Significantly higher TCR diversity (inverse Simpson) was observed in tumor tissue than in normal lung tissue (around 450 vs 150, P = 0.0075, Mann-Whitney U test). The sequencing platform is not named in the methods, and unique molecular identifiers are not mentioned.

Regarding this clonotype: Its antigen is unknown. Base qualities are not recorded, but no much larger clone differs from it by a single base.

RNA was isolated from bulk, unsorted tissue, and RNA quality was assessed with a NanoDrop ND-1000 and an Agilent 2100. Distant non-tumor tissue taken more than 3 cm from the tumor edge was used as the normal lung sample. The donors were newly diagnosed lung cancer patients admitted for thoracic surgery in China from August to November 2014 who had not received prior chemotherapy. Anyone who had undergone radiotherapy or chemotherapy before, or who had another cancer at the same time, was left out of the study. Surgical tissue pieces of about 1-2.1 cm3 were preserved in RNAlater solution and were kept at -80 degrees C until use. Libraries were constructed by multiplex PCR. The sequencing machine was an Illumina HiSeq 2500. TCRbeta libraries were constructed through three rounds of nested PCR with primers (Table S4) according to protocols modified from ARM-PCR. Before sequencing, PCR products of 200-500 bp were excised from the gel and purified with the QIAquick gel extraction kit. Processing in the source paper ran as follows. Reads were cleaned using Trimmomatic, were merged into complete CDR3 sequences using FLASH, and were assigned to V(D)J germline segments using MiTCR. Clonal diversity was computed as the inverse Simpson's index with VDJtools. Productive reads were defined as in-frame sequences without a premature stop codon. Using fastp trimming at Q25 and MiXCR clonotype assembly, TCRdb reanalyzed the public sequencing data and kept in-frame beta chains. Rows with one shared CDR3 protein collapse into an entry with the most common genes and DNA. Here the V and J calls rest on TCRdb's processing, not on the authors' analysis. Recorded for this sample are roughly 82,000 distinct CDR3 sequences; 75% to 85% of them occurred a single time. The ten largest make up around a fifth of the sample.

V was cut back by 3 bases and J by 0 bases, leaving a gap of 18 bases between them. Looking up the germline V gene (reference sequence) yields CDR1 SGHNT and CDR2 YYREEE. Including cysteine and phenylalanine, the CDR3 has 17 amino acids. CDR3 DNA only is kept here, 51 bases in frame from base 1. This TCR was sampled from a woman aged 50 to 60 with non-small cell lung cancer. Source material: distant non-tumor lung tissue. Here the chain combines TRBV5-4 and TRBJ1-2; the D gene assignment is ambiguous. CDR3 protein: CASSSGGERQANYGYTF. The nucleotide sequence is given as TGTGCCAGCAGCTCGGGCGGGGAGCGCCAAGCTAACTATGGCTACACCTTC.